These 8 T cell receptor beta chains originate from one sample sequenced in a study of cytomegalovirus exposure and HLA in healthy donors. Primers for the PCR totalled 60 Vbeta and 13 Jbeta. The data were produced by immunoSEQ multiplex PCR, yet TCRdb's version contains in-frame clones alone and is incomplete. The sample shows about 150,000 clones, 65% to 90% of them seen only once. Sequences were obtained from PBMCs. All receptors derive from a woman in her late teens or twenties in good health and CMV-seronegative.

V gene TRBV10-3 combines with J gene TRBJ2-7; D uncertain. This CDR3 region has 11 residues. Trimming took off 10 bases at V and 6 bases at J, with 13 bases between the two ends. The germline V gene has CDR1 ENHRY and CDR2 SYGVKD. This CDR3 reads CATAETGEQYF. For the CDR3, the DNA is TGTGCCACCGCCGAGACGGGCGAGCAGTACTTC.

This clone was observed a single time. The chain employs TRBV27 and TRBJ1-2; D perhaps matches TRBD1 (6 bases). This CDR3 spans 14 amino acids. Germline V gene sequence: CDR1 MNHEY, CDR2 SMNVEV (reference sequence). Trimming stripped 7 bases from V and 7 bases from J, with 19 bases between. The CDR3 protein is CASTSPGRGAGYTF. The CDR3 DNA reads TGTGCCAGCACCTCCCCGGGGCGGGGGGCTGGCTACACCTTC.

The chain uses TRBV7-8 and TRBJ1-6, with 7 positions matching TRBD1. Germline V lookup: CDR1 SGHVS, CDR2 FQNEAQ. Trimming removed 5 bases from V and 4 bases from J; junction bases left unmatched: 11. The CDR3 has 17 residues. CDR3 loop: CASSQNRGRGYNSPLHF. The CDR3 bases are TGTGCCAGCAGCCAAAACAGGGGCAGGGGGTATAATTCACCCCTCCACTTT.

This CDR3 is CASRIAGVEDTQYF. CDR3 nucleotides: TGTGCCAGCAGAATAGCGGGAGTGGAAGATACGCAGTATTTT. The V call is TRBV6-6, the J call TRBJ2-3; 9 nucleotides match TRBD2. The CDR3 runs 14 residues. J gave up 5 bases and V 6 bases, and 6 bases lay outside the gene matches. Germline values: CDR1 MNHNY, CDR2 SVGAGI (reference sequence).

This clone has just one count. V usage is TRBV28 and J usage is TRBJ2-7; D unclear. Germline loops: CDR1 MDHEN, CDR2 SYDVKM. Trimming stripped 5 bases from V and 2 bases from J, with 10 bases between. This CDR3 is built from 13 residues. This chain's CDR3 is CASSPNSPYEQYF. The CDR3 DNA reads as TGTGCCAGCAGTCCTAACAGTCCCTACGAGCAGTACTTC.

The rearrangement uses TRBV2 and TRBJ2-5; 9 bases match TRBD2. Germline-derived CDR1 and CDR2 are SNHLY and FYNNEI. The CDR3 is made up of 17 amino acids. With 6 bases clipped from V and 5 bases from J, the junction kept 16 bases outside the gene matches. For the CDR3, the DNA is TGTGCCAGCAGCCCCTGGGGTAGCGGGAGTAGTGGGGAGACCCAGTACTTC. Protein product: CASSPWGSGSSGETQYF.

The rearrangement joins TRBV18 to TRBJ2-1, with 7 bases aligning to TRBD1. The length of the CDR3 is 11 residues. Germline V gene data show CDR1 as KGHSH and CDR2 as LQKENI. V dropped 8 bases and J dropped 8; count of bases not matched to a gene: 3. CDR3 residues: CASRQGDEQFF. Written as DNA, the CDR3 is TGTGCCAGCCGACAGGGTGATGAGCAGTTCTTC. The full variable domain, its missing parts supplied by reference TRBV18 and TRBJ2-1, is NAGVMQNPRHLVRRRGQEARLRCSPMKGHSHVYWYRQLPEEGLKFMVYLQKENIIDESGMPKERFSAEFPKEGPSILRIQQVVRGDSAAYFCASRQGDEQFFGPGTRLTVL.

This chain joins TRBV27 and TRBJ2-7, with D possibly matching TRBD1 (5 bases). Germline lookup yields CDR1 MNHEY and CDR2 SMNVEV (reference sequence). The CDR3 totals 14 residues. The ends were cut back, 3 bases at V and 1 base at J, with 10 bases in the middle. This CDR3 is CASSLGQESYEQYF. The CDR3 nucleotides read TGTGCCAGCAGTTTGGGGCAGGAATCCTACGAGCAGTACTTC.